Shown below are 21 T cell receptor beta chains from a single sample sequenced in a study of human T cells and chemical hapten exposure. Noted time point: patch test 1, 2 weeks after DPC sensitization. Noted treatment: therapeutic diphenylcyclopropenone sensitization with weekly scalp DPC. In TCRdb, the RACE reads were re-called with MiXCR into one record per CDR3 protein. The sample records about 120,000 distinct CDR3 sequences, approximately 14% being singletons. The material sequenced was whole blood, taken in connection with sensitization to the hapten diphenylcyclopropenone (DPC). The receptors originated from a man aged 18 to 35 with alopecia areata. Some clones in this sample may be carry-over from other donors' samples.

There are many counts of this clonotype. CDR3 sequence: CASSSRGGDSGYTF. CDR3 sequence (DNA): TGTGCCAGCAGTTCGCGGGGGGGCGACTCTGGCTACACCTTC. The V gene is TRBV27, the J gene TRBJ1-2, with a tentative D call TRBD1 (6 bases). V lost 4 bases, J lost 7 bases, and 16 bases lay in between. Germline V CDR1 and CDR2: MNHEY, SMNVEV (reference sequence). The CDR3 covers 14 residues.

The gene calls are TRBV4-3 and TRBJ2-1; D perhaps matches TRBD1 (6 bases). The CDR3 has 18 amino acids. Between the trimmed V and J ends, which lost 0 bases and 0 bases, there was a span of 15 bases. The germline CDR1 and CDR2 sequences are LGHNA and YSLEER. CDR3 sequence (DNA): TGCGCCAGCAGCCAAGAGCCCCCCAGGACAGTCTCCTACAATGAGCAGTTCTTC. Translating it yields CASSQEPPRTVSYNEQFF.

The V gene is TRBV20-1, the J gene TRBJ1-5; tentatively, D is TRBD1 (6 bases). The CDR3 contains 13 residues. Germline CDR1 and CDR2: DFQATT and SNEGSKA (reference sequence). Trimming removed 3 bases at V and 3 bases at J, with 9 bases between. Written as DNA, the CDR3 is TGCAGTGCTAGTGGGGACATCAATCAGCCCCAGCATTTT. Translating it yields CSASGDINQPQHF.

This clonotype was observed many times. This chain connects TRBV6-5 to TRBJ1-6; TRBD1 matches 7 bases. The germline V gene has CDR1 MNHEY and CDR2 SVGAGI. V lost 6 bases to trimming and J lost 8 bases; unmatched junction nucleotides: 4. This CDR3 is built from 13 residues. CDR3 sequence (DNA): TGTGCCAGCAGCGACAGGGACGATTCACCCCTCCACTTT. Amino acid sequence: CASSDRDDSPLHF.

This chain uses TRBV7-2 with TRBJ2-3; D is possibly TRBD1 or TRBD2 (6 bases each). The CDR3 length is 14 residues. Germline V gene data show CDR1 as SGHTA and CDR2 as FQGNSA. Trimming took 5 bases from V and 7 from J, leaving 16 bases between them. This chain's CDR3 is CASSHPDRGHTQYF. Written as DNA, the CDR3 is TGTGCCAGCAGCCACCCTGACCGGGGGCATACGCAGTATTTT.

This clonotype has at least ten counts. The DNA for the CDR3 is TGCGCCAGCAGCCAGAGATGGGTAACAGATACGCAGTATTTT. Its protein is CASSQRWVTDTQYF. V gene TRBV5-1 combines with J gene TRBJ2-3, with D hard to call. V was shortened by 4 bases and J by 3 bases, with 12 bases between the two germline ends. The CDR3 is 14 residues long. The V gene's germline CDR1 is SGHRS and CDR2 YFSETQ. The full variable domain, its missing parts supplied by reference TRBV5-1 and TRBJ2-3, is KAGVTQTPRYLIKTRGQQVTLSCSPISGHRSVSWYQQTPGQGLQFLFEYFSETQRNKGNFPGRFSGRQFSNSRSEMNVSTLELGDSALYLCASSQRWVTDTQYFGPGTRLTVL.

The CDR3 DNA follows: TGTGCCAGCAGACTGACTAGCGGGGAACTAACTAGCACAGATACGCAGTATTTT. Its translation is CASRLTSGELTSTDTQYF. This chain joins TRBV7-3 and TRBJ2-3; 11 nucleotides agree with TRBD2. CDR3 length equals 18 residues. Per germline, CDR1 SGHTA and CDR2 FQGTGA. The ends lost 6 bases at V and 0 bases at J; junction bases unmatched: 11.

The chain carries TRBV4-2 and TRBJ2-3, with D unclear. CDR1 is LGHNA and CDR2 is YNFKEQ in the germline V gene. Trimming pared 0 bases from V and 2 bases from J, leaving 12 bases between. This CDR3 has 16 residues. The CDR3 DNA follows: TGTGCCAGCAGCCAAGATTTGCGGAAGGACACAGATACGCAGTATTTT. This codes for CASSQDLRKDTDTQYF.

The chain uses TRBV7-2 and TRBJ2-4; the match to TRBD1 covers 8 bases. This CDR3 has 14 amino acids. The germline V gene encodes CDR1 SGHTA and CDR2 FQGNSA. V lost 5 bases to trimming and J lost 3 bases; unmatched junction nucleotides: 3. DNA for the CDR3: TGTGCCAGCAGCATAGGGACAGGCAAAAACATTCAGTACTTC. Amino acid sequence: CASSIGTGKNIQYF.

There are a few counts of this clonotype. This chain connects TRBV7-2 to TRBJ1-6; possible D gene TRBD1, 5 bases. The CDR3 runs to 16 residues. Per germline, CDR1 SGHTA and CDR2 FQGNSA. Trimming left V 1 base short and J 4 bases short, with 11 bases between. CDR3 loop: CASSLVQTDYNSPLHF. In DNA, the CDR3 is TGTGCCAGCAGCTTAGTTCAGACAGATTATAATTCACCCCTCCACTTT.

V gene TRBV9 combines with J gene TRBJ1-6; no clear D. Germline loops: CDR1 SGDLS, CDR2 YYNGEE. Trimming removed 0 bases at V and 7 bases at J, with 8 bases between. The CDR3 is 14 residues long. In DNA, the CDR3 is TGTGCCAGCAGCGTAGATAGCTTGAATTCACCCCTCCACTTT. This sequence encodes CASSVDSLNSPLHF.

This rearrangement joins TRBV12-3 or TRBV12-4 to TRBJ2-3; tentatively, D is TRBD1 (6 bases). Trimming shortened V by 3 bases and J by 2 bases, and 9 bases separated the two germline ends. The CDR3 sequence is 14 residues long. The CDR3 coding sequence is TGTGCCAGCAGTTTTAGGACAGACACAGATACGCAGTATTTT. This codes for CASSFRTDTDTQYF.

This clonotype was seen a few times. J is TRBJ2-1 and V is TRBV11-2; D is uncertain. V lost 0 bases, J lost 10 bases, and 7 bases lay in between. This CDR3 contains 12 residues. Per germline, CDR1 SGHAT and CDR2 FQNNGV. The CDR3 reads CASSLDSTEQFF. The CDR3, as DNA: TGTGCCAGCAGCTTAGATTCAACAGAGCAGTTCTTC.

The chain links TRBV29-1 to TRBJ1-4, with D tentatively TRBD1 (6 bases). Deletions cut 3 bases from V and 4 bases from J, with 6 bases between. This CDR3 has 12 amino acids. Germline V gene lookup returns CDR1 SQVTM and CDR2 ANQGSEA. CDR3 sequence: CSVDRGNEKLFF. For the CDR3, the DNA is TGCAGCGTTGACAGGGGTAATGAAAAACTGTTTTTT.

This clonotype was observed a handful of times. The J gene is TRBJ2-7, the V gene TRBV7-2, with D unclear. The CDR3 is made up of 15 amino acids. V lost 1 base and J lost 1, with 11 bases in between. Germline V CDR1 and CDR2: SGHTA, FQGNSA. The CDR3 region has the DNA TGTGCCAGCAGCTTAGGAAAAGGGTTGTCCTACGAGCAGTACGTC. It specifies CASSLGKGLSYEQYV.

This clonotype has only a few counts. The chain links TRBV19 to TRBJ2-3; perhaps TRBD1 as D (6 bases). Trimming took 5 bases from V and 4 from J, leaving 16 bases between them. Germline CDR1 reads LNHDA; CDR2 reads SQIVND (reference sequence). The CDR3 has 15 amino acids. DNA of the CDR3: TGTGCCAGTAGTTCCCACAGGGTTGGTTCAGATACGCAGTATTTT. Protein: CASSSHRVGSDTQYF. Supplemented by reference TRBV19 and TRBJ2-3, the full variable domain reads DGGITQSPKYLFRKEGQNVTLSCEQNLNHDAMYWYRQDPGQGLRLIYYSQIVNDFQKGDIAEGYSVSREKKESFPLTVTSAQKNPTAFYLCASSSHRVGSDTQYFGPGTRLTVL.

The V call is TRBV28, the J call TRBJ2-2; 8 bases map to TRBD1. The V gene's germline CDR1 is MDHEN and CDR2 SYDVKM. Trimming removed 5 bases from V and 1 base from J; junction bases left unmatched: 3. The length of the CDR3 is 15 residues. Here the CDR3 reads CASSRQGRNTGELFF. The CDR3 bases are TGTGCCAGCAGTCGACAGGGGCGGAACACCGGGGAGCTGTTTTTT.

This clonotype has just a few counts. This sequence joins TRBV7-2 and TRBJ2-7; unclear D gene. Trimming took off 5 bases at V and 3 bases at J, with 5 bases between the two ends. CDR1 and CDR2 (germline): SGHTA, FQGNSA. CDR3 length equals 11 residues. CDR3 residues: CASSVGYEQYV. CDR3 DNA: TGTGCCAGCAGCGTAGGCTACGAGCAGTACGTC.

The rearrangement uses TRBV6-1 and TRBJ2-1; D unclear. Germline V gene sequence: CDR1 MNHNS, CDR2 SASEGT. V shed 1 base and J shed 8 bases, with 9 bases lying between them. The CDR3 contains 13 residues. The CDR3 is CASSEGRQDEQFF. The CDR3 DNA follows: TGTGCCAGCAGTGAAGGTCGGCAGGATGAGCAGTTCTTC.

The genes are TRBV20-1 and TRBJ2-7; perhaps TRBD1 as D (6 bases). Germline values: CDR1 DFQATT, CDR2 SNEGSKA (reference sequence). CDR3 length: 13 amino acids. V was clipped by 5 bases and J by 4 bases, with 15 bases between them. The CDR3 DNA reads as TGCAGTGCTCCGCAGGGGAACGGTTACGAGCAGTACTTC. Translated, it gives CSAPQGNGYEQYF.

This chain links TRBV20-1 with TRBJ2-3; D may be TRBD2 (6 bases). This CDR3 is built from 15 residues. V lost 0 bases to trimming and J lost 1 base, with 11 bases between them. Germline-derived CDR1 and CDR2 are DFQATT and SNEGSKA (reference sequence). DNA of the CDR3: TGCAGTGCTAGAGAAAGGCGGGGAGGCACAGATACGCAGTATTTT. Its translation is CSARERRGGTDTQYF.